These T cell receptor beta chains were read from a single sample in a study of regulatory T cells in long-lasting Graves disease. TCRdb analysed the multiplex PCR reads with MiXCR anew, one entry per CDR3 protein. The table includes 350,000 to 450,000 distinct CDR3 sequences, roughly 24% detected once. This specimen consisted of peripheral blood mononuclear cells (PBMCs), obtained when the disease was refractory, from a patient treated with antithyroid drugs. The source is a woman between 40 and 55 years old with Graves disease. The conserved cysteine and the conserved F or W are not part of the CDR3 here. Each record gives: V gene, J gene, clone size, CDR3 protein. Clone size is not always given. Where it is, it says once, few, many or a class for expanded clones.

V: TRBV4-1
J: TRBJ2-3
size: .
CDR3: ASSLLPGQIIDTQY

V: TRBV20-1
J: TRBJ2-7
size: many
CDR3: SAPSAGAYEQY

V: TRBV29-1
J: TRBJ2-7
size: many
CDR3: SADRGGYEQY

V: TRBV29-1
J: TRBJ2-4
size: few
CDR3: SVAETTAKNIQY

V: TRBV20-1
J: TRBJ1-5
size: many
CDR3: SARDGTDNQPQH

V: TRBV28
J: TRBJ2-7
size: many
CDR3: ASLTGRTSGSYEQY

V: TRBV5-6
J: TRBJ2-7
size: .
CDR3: ASSLEWERQY

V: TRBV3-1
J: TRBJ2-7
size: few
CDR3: ASSQNGGAYEQY

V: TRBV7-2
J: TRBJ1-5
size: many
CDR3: ASSLANQPQH

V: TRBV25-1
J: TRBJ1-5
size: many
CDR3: ASSDGQGRRCDQPQH

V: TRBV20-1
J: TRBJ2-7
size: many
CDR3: SAYHSGKSSYEQY

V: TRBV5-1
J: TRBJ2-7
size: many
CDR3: ASSLGSGPIVEQY

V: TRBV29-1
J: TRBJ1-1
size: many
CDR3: SVVGTEAF

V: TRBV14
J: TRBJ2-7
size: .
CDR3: ASSRGQGVSYEQY

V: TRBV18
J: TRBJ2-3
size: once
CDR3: ASSPLAGDTQY

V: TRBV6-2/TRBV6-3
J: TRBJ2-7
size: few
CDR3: ASSYTGASYEQY